These 14 T cell receptor beta chains originate from one sample sequenced in a study of regulatory T cells in long-lasting Graves disease. Indicated time point: newly diagnosed GD, antithyroid drugs for less than 3 months. The TCR library was prepared using RNA isolated from PBMCs. iRepertoire HTBI primers and Arm-PCR of CDR3 regions built TCR beta libraries. Each CDR3 protein is one row after TCRdb ran MiXCR on the multiplex PCR reads. This sample has 620,000 or so distinct CDR3 sequences, with roughly 15% found just once. These data also formed part of another study, on T cells in Graves' hyperthyroidism and ophthalmopathy.

The sample in question was peripheral blood mononuclear cells (PBMCs), obtained at new diagnosis, from a patient treated with antithyroid drugs. The receptors were sampled from a woman aged 25 to 39 with Graves disease.

This clonotype appeared many times. V is TRBV5-1 and J is TRBJ2-1; 9 positions match TRBD2. With 0 bases clipped from V and 4 bases from J, the junction kept 5 bases outside the gene matches. Germline V lookup: CDR1 SGHRS, CDR2 YFSETQ. This CDR3 spans 16 amino acids. CDR3: CASSLAAGGQYNEQFF. The DNA for the CDR3 is TGCGCCAGCAGCTTGGCGGCGGGAGGGCAATACAATGAGCAGTTCTTC.

This clonotype was seen a few times. V gene TRBV5-6 combines with J gene TRBJ1-3; TRBD1 is a possible D gene (6 bases). V was trimmed by 1 base and J by 4 bases, leaving 12 bases between them. CDR1 and CDR2 from the germline V gene are SGHDT and YYEEEE. The CDR3 runs 15 residues. The CDR3 region has the DNA TGTGCCAGCAGCTTGTTCGGGGACACAGGAAACACCATATATTTT. Amino acids: CASSLFGDTGNTIYF.

This clonotype was counted many times. The chain carries TRBV2 and TRBJ1-1; D uncertain. Trimming took 8 bases from V and 2 from J, leaving 9 bases between them. CDR1 and CDR2 (germline): SNHLY, FYNNEI. The CDR3 has 12 residues. For the CDR3, the DNA is TGTGCCAGCGTGGGATTCAACACTGAAGCTTTCTTT. Residues: CASVGFNTEAFF.

J is TRBJ1-5 and V is TRBV9; D gene ambiguous. V gave up 5 bases and J gave up 5 bases, with 14 bases separating them. The CDR3 loop spans 14 amino acids. The germline gives CDR1 SGDLS, CDR2 YYNGEE. DNA for the CDR3: TGTGCCAGCAGTCTATGGGGTTCAGATCAGCCCCAGCATTTT. Protein: CASSLWGSDQPQHF.

This clonotype was found many times. V and J are TRBV30 and TRBJ2-5; no clear D gene. The CDR3 is made up of 12 amino acids. The germline gives CDR1 GTSNPN, CDR2 SVGIG (reference sequence). V was pared by 3 bases and J by 7 bases, with 12 bases between. The CDR3 bases are TGTGCCTGGAGCGACCTGGCCGGGACCCAGTACTTC. This encodes CAWSDLAGTQYF. Supplemented by reference TRBV30 and TRBJ2-5, the full variable domain reads SQTIHQWPATLVQPVGSPLSLECTVEGTSNPNLYWYRQAAGRGLQLLFYSVGIGQISSEVPQNLSASRPQDRQFILSSKKLLLSDSGFYLCAWSDLAGTQYFGPGTRLLVL.

The rearrangement joins TRBV5-1 to TRBJ2-7; possible D gene TRBD2, 6 bases. The CDR3 sequence is 14 residues long. Germline-derived CDR1 and CDR2 are SGHRS and YFSETQ. Trimming removed 0 bases from V and 6 bases from J, with 13 bases in between. The CDR3 sequence: CASSLGGEYSEQYF. The CDR3 DNA is TGCGCCAGCAGCTTGGGGGGGGAATATTCCGAGCAGTACTTC.

This clonotype appeared many times. CDR3 sequence reads: CASSQRAPIPYEQYF. The CDR3 nucleotides read TGTGCCAGCAGCCAAAGGGCTCCGATCCCCTACGAGCAGTACTTC. This chain connects TRBV3-1 to TRBJ2-7; D remains ambiguous. The germline gives CDR1 LGHDT, CDR2 YNNKEL (reference sequence). The CDR3 has 15 amino acids. Deletions cut 2 bases from V and 2 bases from J, with 13 bases between.

About this clonotype itself: A read error may produce the germline difference seen at one junction end. The chain is built from TRBV5-1 and TRBJ2-1; possibly TRBD2 for D (6 bases). The germline V gene has CDR1 SGHRS and CDR2 YFSETQ. CDR3 length equals 18 residues. DNA for the CDR3: TGTGCCAGCAGTTCGAGTGGCGGGGAAAGGAGCTCCTACAATGAGCAGTTCTTC. Residues: CASSSSGGERSSYNEQFF.

This clonotype came up a few times. This sequence may be a read error, since a much larger clone differs from it by one base. The chain combines TRBV28 with TRBJ2-5; TRBD1 agrees at 7 bases. The CDR3 is 14 amino acids. CDR1 and CDR2 (germline): MDHEN, SYDVKM. Unmatched junction bases numbered 3, after V lost 3 bases and J lost 2 bases. CDR3 in DNA: TGTGCCAGCAGTTTCGGGACAGCACAAGAGACCCAGTACTTC. This encodes CASSFGTAQETQYF.

There are a few counts of this clonotype. The chain couples TRBV7-9 to TRBJ1-4; D not resolved. From germline, CDR1 is SEHNR and CDR2 FQNEAQ (reference sequence). V was cut by 7 bases and J by 8 bases, with 17 bases left in between. This CDR3 region has 14 residues. CDR3 nucleotide sequence: TGTGCCAGCACCCCTGGGCAAGGGCCCGAAAAACTGTTTTTT. As protein: CASTPGQGPEKLFF.

This clonotype was detected a few times. The CDR3: CASGVAGGDEQFF. CDR3 DNA: TGTGCCAGTGGGGTAGCGGGAGGGGATGAGCAGTTCTTC. The V call is TRBV7-9, the J call TRBJ2-1; 11 bases line up with TRBD2. The V gene end was trimmed by 9 bases and the J gene end by 8 bases; junction bases not matched to a gene: 6. The CDR3 totals 13 residues. Germline V gene sequence: CDR1 SEHNR, CDR2 FQNEAQ (reference sequence).

The gene calls are TRBV20-1 and TRBJ1-1; tentatively, D is TRBD1 (6 bases). V lost 7 bases and J lost 2, with 17 bases in between. CDR3 length: 14 residues. The germline V gene encodes CDR1 DFQATT and CDR2 SNEGSKA (reference sequence). The CDR3 reads CSVGPGVLNTEAFF. CDR3 nucleotides: TGCAGTGTCGGGCCAGGGGTTCTTAACACTGAAGCTTTCTTT.

This clonotype came up many times. V is TRBV7-3 and J is TRBJ1-1; 7 nucleotides match TRBD1. Germline V gene lookup returns CDR1 SGHTA and CDR2 FQGTGA. After removal of 5 bases from V and 0 bases from J, the junction contained 9 bases not matched to a gene. The CDR3 is 16 residues long. The CDR3 sequence is CASSADGTAMNTEAFF. DNA for the CDR3: TGTGCCAGCAGCGCCGACGGGACAGCGATGAACACTGAAGCTTTCTTT. Filled out from reference TRBV7-3 and TRBJ1-1, the complete variable domain reads GAGVSQTPSNKVTEKGKYVELRCDPISGHTALYWYRQSLGQGPEFLIYFQGTGAADDSGLPNDRFFAVRPEGSVSTLKIQRTERGDSAVYLCASSADGTAMNTEAFFGQGTRLTVV.

The rearrangement uses TRBV20-1 and TRBJ2-1; 7 nucleotides match TRBD2. CDR3 length equals 14 residues. CDR1 and CDR2 from the germline V gene are DFQATT and SNEGSKA (reference sequence). The V segment lost 6 bases and the J segment 7 bases; nucleotides outside the gene matches: 12. The CDR3 reads CSAEILAMGNEQFF. The CDR3 DNA reads as TGCAGTGCCGAGATACTAGCGATGGGGAATGAGCAGTTCTTC.